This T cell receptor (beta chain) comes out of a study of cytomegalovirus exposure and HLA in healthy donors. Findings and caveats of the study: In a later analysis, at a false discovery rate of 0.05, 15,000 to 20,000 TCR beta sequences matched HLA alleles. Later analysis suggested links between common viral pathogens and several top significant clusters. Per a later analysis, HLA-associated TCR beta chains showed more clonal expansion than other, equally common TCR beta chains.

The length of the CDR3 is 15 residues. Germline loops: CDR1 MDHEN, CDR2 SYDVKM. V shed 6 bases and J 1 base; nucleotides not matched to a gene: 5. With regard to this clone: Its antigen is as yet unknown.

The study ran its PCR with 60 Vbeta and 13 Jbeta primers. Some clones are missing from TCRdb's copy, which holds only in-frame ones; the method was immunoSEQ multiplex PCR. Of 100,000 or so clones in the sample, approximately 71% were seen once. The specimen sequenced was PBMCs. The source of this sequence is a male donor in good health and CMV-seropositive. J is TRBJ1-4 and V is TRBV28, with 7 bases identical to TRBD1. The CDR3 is CASRTGQKTNEKLFF. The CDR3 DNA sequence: TGTGCCAGCAGAACGGGACAGAAAACTAATGAAAAACTGTTTTTT.